Below, 20 T cell receptor beta chains from the same sample are listed, as sequenced in a study of cytomegalovirus exposure and HLA in healthy donors. Here immunoSEQ multiplex PCR was the method, and the copy in TCRdb shows in-frame clones only, minus some. The sample has about 280,000 clones, around 87% seen once. Sequenced material: PBMCs. These receptors were obtained from a woman aged 18-35 years in good health and CMV-seronegative.

This sequence joins TRBV6-1 and TRBJ2-7, with D unresolved. The CDR3 consists of 12 residues. V gave up 6 bases and J gave up 2 bases, with 8 bases separating them. The germline CDR1 and CDR2 sequences are MNHNS and SASEGT. DNA for the CDR3: TGTGCCAGCAGCGAACAAACCTACGAGCAGTACTTC. Translated: CASSEQTYEQYF.

V usage is TRBV6-5 and J usage is TRBJ2-7; a weak D match, TRBD2 (5 bases). The CDR3 sequence is 14 residues long. Germline V gene lookup returns CDR1 MNHEY and CDR2 SVGAGI. With 0 bases removed from V and 2 bases from J, the gap between germline ends came to 8 bases. The CDR3 DNA reads TGTGCCAGCAGTTACTCGAGGGTAGCCTACGAGCAGTACTTC. Amino acids: CASSYSRVAYEQYF.

V is TRBV27 and J is TRBJ2-1; D gene uncertain. Trimming shortened V by 1 base and J by 0 bases, and 10 bases separated the two germline ends. Germline CDR1 and CDR2: MNHEY and SMNVEV (reference sequence). The CDR3 totals 16 residues. The CDR3 protein is CASSLLPEYSYNEQFF. In nucleotides, the CDR3 is TGTGCCAGCAGTTTATTGCCAGAATACTCCTACAATGAGCAGTTCTTC.

The gene calls are TRBV9 and TRBJ2-4, with D perhaps matching TRBD1 (5 bases). Trimming stripped 0 bases from V and 1 base from J, with 17 bases between. Germline values: CDR1 SGDLS, CDR2 YYNGEE. The CDR3 loop spans 18 amino acids. As DNA, the CDR3 is TGTGCCAGCAGCGTAGCTTCCCAGGGAAAGGGGGCCAAAAACATTCAGTACTTC. Translation gives CASSVASQGKGAKNIQYF.

V is TRBV4-1 and J is TRBJ1-5, with D unclear. V dropped 0 bases and J dropped 0 bases, with 9 bases sitting between them. The germline CDR1 and CDR2 sequences are MGHRA and YSYEKL. The CDR3 length is 16 residues. DNA of the CDR3: TGCGCCAGCAGCCAAGAAAAGCGGTATAGCAATCAGCCCCAGCATTTT. Amino acids: CASSQEKRYSNQPQHF.

V is TRBV6-6 and J is TRBJ1-1; D is uncertain. The CDR3 spans 15 residues. V was shortened by 5 bases and J by 2 bases, with 15 bases between the two germline ends. Germline loops: CDR1 MNHNY, CDR2 SVGAGI (reference sequence). The DNA for the CDR3 is TGTGCCAGCAGTCGCCCCGCGGGAGCAAACACTGAAGCTTTCTTT. Translating gives CASSRPAGANTEAFF.

This chain connects TRBV5-1 to TRBJ1-3; the D gene is possibly TRBD1 (5 bases). Between the trimmed V and J ends, which lost 2 bases and 0 bases, there was a span of 12 bases. This CDR3 has 16 amino acids. Germline V gene lookup returns CDR1 SGHRS and CDR2 YFSETQ. The CDR3 loop is CASSFGGGNSGNTIYF. The CDR3 DNA sequence: TGCGCCAGCAGCTTCGGGGGGGGGAACTCTGGAAACACCATATATTTT.

The CDR3 loop is CASSYEGEGYEQYF. DNA for the CDR3: TGTGCCAGCAGTTACGAGGGGGAGGGCTACGAGCAGTACTTC. This sequence joins TRBV6-5 and TRBJ2-7; D perhaps matches TRBD2 (7 bases). The germline CDR1 and CDR2 sequences are MNHEY and SVGAGI. V shed 2 bases and J shed 3 bases, with 11 bases lying between them. This CDR3 has 14 amino acids.

The rearrangement uses TRBV27 and TRBJ1-5; unclear D gene. V was trimmed by 5 bases and J by 6 bases, leaving 11 bases between them. The CDR3 consists of 13 residues. In germline, CDR1 is MNHEY, CDR2 SMNVEV (reference sequence). CDR3 residues: CASSPVAGQPQHF. CDR3 nucleotide sequence: TGTGCCAGCAGTCCCGTCGCGGGTCAGCCCCAGCATTTT.

This sequence joins TRBV2 and TRBJ1-1, with a tentative D call TRBD1 (6 bases). The germline V gene has CDR1 SNHLY and CDR2 FYNNEI. Trimming cost V 4 bases and J 4 bases, with 10 bases left between them. The CDR3 is made up of 13 amino acids. CDR3 residues: CASSADRVTEAFF. The CDR3 bases are TGTGCCAGCAGTGCGGACAGAGTCACTGAAGCTTTCTTT.

This chain joins TRBV14 and TRBJ2-1, with a possible D match to TRBD1 (5 bases). V was pared by 4 bases and J by 1 base, with 23 bases between. The CDR3 consists of 19 residues. CDR1 and CDR2 (germline): SGHDN, FVKESK. The CDR3 DNA follows: TGTGCCAGCAGCCGTAGACAAGGGGTATCAGCTGGGTCCTACAATGAGCAGTTCTTC. Amino acids: CASSRRQGVSAGSYNEQFF.

This clone was counted between two and nine times. The rearrangement uses TRBV25-1 and TRBJ1-2; TRBD1 is a possible D gene (5 bases). The CDR3 is 13 amino acids. The germline gives CDR1 MGHDK, CDR2 SYGVNS. Trimming stripped 4 bases from V and 9 bases from J, with 15 bases between. The CDR3 reads CASSGKTVSSYTF. The CDR3 DNA reads TGTGCCAGCAGTGGAAAGACAGTCTCGAGCTACACCTTC.

The J gene is TRBJ1-1, the V gene TRBV19, with D perhaps TRBD1 (5 bases). Germline V gives CDR1 LNHDA, CDR2 SQIVND (reference sequence). V was clipped by 8 bases and J by 1 base, with 17 bases between them. The CDR3 is 15 residues long. The CDR3 here is CASRRGEAPNTEAFF. The CDR3 DNA follows: TGTGCCAGTCGGAGGGGAGAGGCGCCGAACACTGAAGCTTTCTTT.

This chain uses TRBV10-1 with TRBJ2-7, with 7 bases matching TRBD2. Unmatched junction bases numbered 2, after V lost 3 bases and J lost 0 bases. Per the germline V gene, CDR1 is WNHNN and CDR2 is SYGVQD (reference sequence). The CDR3 has 14 amino acids. CDR3 nucleotide sequence: TGCGCCAGCAGTGAAGGCGGGAGCTCCTACGAGCAGTACTTC. Translating it yields CASSEGGSSYEQYF.

The gene calls are TRBV14 and TRBJ1-3; 7 bases are a match to TRBD1. The CDR3 runs 15 residues. Germline CDR1 is SGHDN and CDR2 is FVKESK. V was pared by 4 bases and J by 2 bases, with 5 bases of the junction left unmatched. The CDR3 sequence is CASSLLTGTGNTIYF. The CDR3 region has the DNA TGTGCCAGCAGCCTATTGACAGGGACTGGAAACACCATATATTTT.

The chain combines TRBV25-1 with TRBJ1-5; D is ambiguous. The germline V and J ends were trimmed by 3 bases and 6 bases, with 12 bases remaining between them. CDR1 is MGHDK, CDR2 SYGVNS, per germline. This CDR3 comprises 14 residues. Here the CDR3 DNA reads TGTGCCAGCAGTGATTTCGGTACGGGTCAGCCCCAGCATTTT. Its translation: CASSDFGTGQPQHF.

In the case of this clone: The sample holds other DNA sequences that translate to the same CDR3. V usage is TRBV6-5 and J usage is TRBJ2-7; 8 bases are a match to TRBD2. Germline loops: CDR1 MNHEY, CDR2 SVGAGI. The CDR3 length is 13 residues. With 6 bases clipped from V and 3 bases from J, the junction kept 4 bases outside the gene matches. Here the CDR3 reads CASSSGLGYEQYF. In nucleotides, the CDR3 is TGTGCCAGCAGCTCGGGACTAGGCTACGAGCAGTACTTC.

This chain joins TRBV7-9 and TRBJ2-7, with a tentative D call TRBD2 (6 bases). The CDR3 is 15 residues long. V lost 3 bases, J lost 5 bases, and 17 bases lay in between. Per the germline V gene, CDR1 is SEHNR and CDR2 is FQNEAQ (reference sequence). CDR3 DNA: TGTGCCAGCAGCTTCGGAGGGAATCCCGAGAACGAGCAGTACTTC. It specifies CASSFGGNPENEQYF.

The gene calls are TRBV5-1 and TRBJ2-5; TRBD2 matches 12 bases. The trim removed 0 bases at V and 4 bases at J, leaving 7 bases unmatched. Germline loops: CDR1 SGHRS, CDR2 YFSETQ. This CDR3 spans 17 amino acids. The CDR3 DNA reads TGCGCCAGCAGCTTGGCGTTGTCTAGCGGGAGGGGAGAGACCCAGTACTTC. This codes for CASSLALSSGRGETQYF. The full variable domain, its missing parts supplied by reference TRBV5-1 and TRBJ2-5, is KAGVTQTPRYLIKTRGQQVTLSCSPISGHRSVSWYQQTPGQGLQFLFEYFSETQRNKGNFPGRFSGRQFSNSRSEMNVSTLELGDSALYLCASSLALSSGRGETQYFGPGTRLLVL.

The rearrangement joins TRBV7-3 to TRBJ1-1, with D possibly TRBD1 on 5 matching bases. Germline V gene data show CDR1 as SGHTA and CDR2 as FQGTGA. CDR3 length: 14 amino acids. The V end was cut by 5 bases, the J end by 4 bases, with 14 bases between. In DNA form, the CDR3 reads TGTGCCAGCAGCCCGTTGGGGGGTGGCACTGAAGCTTTCTTT. Amino acids: CASSPLGGGTEAFF.